The text below deals with one T cell receptor beta chain. Its matching antigen is unknown. CD4+ T cells that had been cultured provided DNA sequenced with the Oncomine TCR Beta short-read assay. In TCRdb, the PCR reads were re-called with MiXCR into one record per CDR3 protein. The sample contains 9,500 to 13,000 distinct CDR3 sequences, over 60% of which appear only once. Treatment given: roughly ten-day PBMC culture with coronavirus spike peptide pools or control peptides (ViraFEST assay). Peptide-pool expansion of antigen-specific T cells preceded TCR sequencing in ViraFEST. Germline CDR1 reads SNHLY; CDR2 reads FYNNEI. Trimming removed 4 bases from V and 7 bases from J; junction bases left unmatched: 6. This CDR3 spans 13 amino acids. This sample is part of a study of vaccination and CD4 T cells after COVID-19. Across the study: PCR on nasal swabs identified SARS-CoV-2 in convalescent patients, of whom roughly 9 were mild and one severe. It was a median 101 days after diagnosis, with a range of 35 to 161, that post-COVID samples were drawn.

The TCR sequence derives from a human donor who had recovered from COVID-19. What was sequenced was CD4+ T cells from blood, cultured in vitro. The rearrangement links TRBV2 to TRBJ2-7; 8 bases fit TRBD1. CDR3 nucleotides: TGTGCCAGCAGTGTTCAGGGGGCGCAGGAGCAGTACTTC. It translates to CASSVQGAQEQYF.